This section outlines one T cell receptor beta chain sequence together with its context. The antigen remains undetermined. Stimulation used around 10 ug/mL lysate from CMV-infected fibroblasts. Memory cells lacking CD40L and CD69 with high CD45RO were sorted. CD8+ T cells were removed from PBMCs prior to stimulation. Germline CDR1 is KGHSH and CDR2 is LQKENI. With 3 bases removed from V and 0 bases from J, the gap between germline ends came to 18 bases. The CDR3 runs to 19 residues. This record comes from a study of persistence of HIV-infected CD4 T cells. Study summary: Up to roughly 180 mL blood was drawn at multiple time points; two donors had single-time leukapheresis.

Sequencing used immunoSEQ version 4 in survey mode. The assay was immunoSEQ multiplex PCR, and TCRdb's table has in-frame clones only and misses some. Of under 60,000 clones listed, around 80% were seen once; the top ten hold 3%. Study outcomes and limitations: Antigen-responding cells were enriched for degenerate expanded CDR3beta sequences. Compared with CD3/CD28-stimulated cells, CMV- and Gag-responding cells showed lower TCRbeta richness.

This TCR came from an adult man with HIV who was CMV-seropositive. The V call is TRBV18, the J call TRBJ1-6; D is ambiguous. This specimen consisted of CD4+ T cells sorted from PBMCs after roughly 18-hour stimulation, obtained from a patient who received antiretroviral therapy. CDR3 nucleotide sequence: TGTGCCAGCTCACCCTCCTTCAAAGAACCGAGCTCCTATAATTCACCCCTCCACTTT. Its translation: CASSPSFKEPSSYNSPLHF. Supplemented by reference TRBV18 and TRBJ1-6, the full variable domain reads NAGVMQNPRHLVRRRGQEARLRCSPMKGHSHVYWYRQLPEEGLKFMVYLQKENIIDESGMPKERFSAEFPKEGPSILRIQQVVRGDSAAYFCASSPSFKEPSSYNSPLHFGNGTRLTVT.